This T cell receptor beta chain was captured in a study of cytotoxic CD8 clonotypes in ibrutinib-treated CLL. Extraction of approximately 2 micrograms of genomic DNA from cryopreserved PBMCs supplied material for TCR beta libraries. Depth targeted 1 in 200,000 to 1 in 1 million T cells, averaging around 9.5x coverage per clonotype. Method: immunoSEQ multiplex PCR; TCRdb's copy keeps in-frame clones and lacks some. The sample holds roughly 63,000 clones; less than 75% are singletons and the top ten take under 15%. Germline CDR1 and CDR2: SNHLY and FYNNEI. Trimming left V 4 bases short and J 7 bases short, with 12 bases between. CDR3 length equals 13 residues.

This chain connects TRBV2 to TRBJ2-3; D not certain. The specimen comprised PBMCs, sampled after 12 months of ibrutinib treatment. This TCR was sampled from a human donor with chronic lymphocytic leukemia. DNA for the CDR3: TGTGCCAGCAGTGCGCTCGTGAGGTATACGCAGTATTTT. Translating gives CASSALVRYTQYF. The complete variable domain, with remaining parts taken from reference TRBV2 and TRBJ2-3, reads EPEVTQTPSHQVTQMGQEVILRCVPISNHLYFYWYRQILGQKVEFLVSFYNNEISEKSEIFDDQFSVERPDGSNFTLKIRSTKLEDSAMYFCASSALVRYTQYFGPGTRLTVL.